This T cell receptor (beta chain) is from a study of T cell repertoires in cytomegalovirus infection (dated by TCRdb to between 2018 and 2021). For the wider study: Alongside well-studied HLA-B-restricted epitopes, the peptide stimulations were aimed at recently identified HLA-C-restricted CMV epitopes, whose presentation resists viral immunomodulation. The HLA type of each donor mattered for the analysis, because public TCR beta signatures pointed to carriage of CMV infection along with the matching HLA type. Overall results and qualifications from the work: In both this cohort and an independent cohort of some 380 donors, the cumulative frequency of public TCR beta family members distinguished carriers of CMV infection plus the relevant HLA type. The ex vivo response was dominated by HLA-C-restricted CMV-specific TCR beta clonotypes, which also provided the single most frequent clonotype in two of eight donors.

Trimmed from V: 4 bases; trimmed from J: 10 bases; junction bases lacking a gene match: 11. Including cysteine and phenylalanine, the CDR3 has 14 amino acids. Only the CDR3 region is kept as DNA, spanning 42 bases read in frame from base 1. The CDR1 and CDR2 encoded by the germline V gene (reference sequence) are SEHNR and FQNEAQ. This clonotype was detected only a few times. Its antigen target is currently unknown. No much larger clone is present one base from it, and per-base qualities are unavailable. In the paper's terms, the treatment or condition label means: in vitro stimulation with specific CMV peptide epitopes to enrich CMV-specific T cells. TCRdb records Illumina HiSeq 1500 as the sequencer. TCRdb cleaned the public reads at Q25 with fastp, built clones with MiXCR and kept in-frame beta chains. CDR3 protein sequences are deduplicated, and each keeps its most common genes and DNA. A total of some 920,000 distinct CDR3 sequences appear in this sample, 30% to 40% of them only once. Roughly an eighth of the sample rests with the top ten.

Here the sequenced sample was cultured CD8+ T cells from PBMCs, taken from culture after CMV antigen stimulation. The source of this sequence is a human donor in good health (CMV status not recorded). Some clones in this sample may be carry-over from other donors' samples. The rearrangement joined TRBV7-9 to TRBJ1-1; TRBD1 aligns with 8 central bases. The CDR3 region has the sequence CASSWGRLGTGAFF. The sequence in DNA is TGTGCCAGCAGCTGGGGGAGGTTAGGGACAGGAGCTTTCTTT. Here the CDR3 is joined to the reference TRBV7-9 and TRBJ1-1 genes, and the full variable domain is: DTGVSQNPRHKITKRGQNVTFRCDPISEHNRLYWYRQTLGQGPEFLTYFQNEAQLEKSRLLSDRFSAERPKGSFSTLEIQRTEQGDSAMYLCASSWGRLGTGAFFGQGTRLTVV.